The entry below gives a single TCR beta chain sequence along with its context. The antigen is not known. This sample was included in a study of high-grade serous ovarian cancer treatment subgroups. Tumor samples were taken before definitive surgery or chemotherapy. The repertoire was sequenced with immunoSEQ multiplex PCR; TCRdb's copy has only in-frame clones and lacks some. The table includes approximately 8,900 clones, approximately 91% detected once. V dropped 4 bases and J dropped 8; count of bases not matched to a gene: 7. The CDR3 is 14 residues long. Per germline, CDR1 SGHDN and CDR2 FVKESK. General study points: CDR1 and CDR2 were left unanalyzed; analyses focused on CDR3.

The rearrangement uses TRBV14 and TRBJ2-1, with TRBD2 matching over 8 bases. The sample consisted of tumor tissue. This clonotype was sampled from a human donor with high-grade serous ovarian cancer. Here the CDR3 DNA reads TGTGCCAGCAGCCTATCCGGGACTAGACATGAGCAGTTCTTC. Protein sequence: CASSLSGTRHEQFF. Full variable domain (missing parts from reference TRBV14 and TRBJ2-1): EAGVTQFPSHSVIEKGQTVTLRCDPISGHDNLYWYRRVMGKEIKFLLHFVKESKQDESGMPNNRFLAERTGGTYSTLKVQPAELEDSGVYFCASSLSGTRHEQFFGPGTRLTVL.